This T cell receptor beta chain was captured by sequencing in a study of CD8+CD57+ T cells in acquired aplastic anemia. As for the study in general: Sorted CD4+ and CD8+ cells yielded approximately 3.4 ug of DNA on average.

Germline V gene data show CDR1 as MNHNS and CDR2 as SASEGT. V was cut by 3 bases and J by 4 bases, with 13 bases left in between. The CDR3 is 16 amino acids. Study-wide results and caveats: In CD8+ cells, Simpson's diversity showed no significant difference between patients and controls.

It was genomic DNA that served as the template for profiling TCR beta VDJ and CDR3. TCRdb independently ran MiXCR on the reads; one entry per CDR3 protein. Found here are about 150,000 distinct CDR3 sequences, around 48% of them singletons; the top ten hold under 35%. Concerning this clonotype itself: Its specificity is not known.

Sequencing was done on patients that had shown CD8+CD57+ cell expansion by flow cytometry. The source material was sorted CD4+, CD8+, or CD8+CD57+ T cells (not recorded which) from PBMCs. This chain links TRBV6-1 with TRBJ2-6; D is ambiguous. The TCR originated in a human donor with aplastic anemia. CDR3 amino acids: CASSDSFGSGANVLTF. The DNA for the CDR3 is TGTGCCAGCAGTGACTCGTTTGGGTCCGGGGCCAACGTCCTGACTTTC.